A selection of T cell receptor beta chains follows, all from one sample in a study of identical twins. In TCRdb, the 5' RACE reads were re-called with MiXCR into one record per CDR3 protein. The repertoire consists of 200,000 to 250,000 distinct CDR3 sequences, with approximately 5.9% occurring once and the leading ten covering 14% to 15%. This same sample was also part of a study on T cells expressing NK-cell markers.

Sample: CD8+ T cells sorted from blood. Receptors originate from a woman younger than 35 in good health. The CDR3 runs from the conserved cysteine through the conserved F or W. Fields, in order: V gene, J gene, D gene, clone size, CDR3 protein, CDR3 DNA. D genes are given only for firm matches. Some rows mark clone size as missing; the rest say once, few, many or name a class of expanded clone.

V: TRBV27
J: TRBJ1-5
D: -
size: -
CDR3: CASSSESNQPQHF
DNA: TGTGCCAGCAGTTCGGAGAGCAATCAGCCCCAGCATTTT

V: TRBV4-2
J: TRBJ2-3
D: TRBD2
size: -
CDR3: CASSQEAGGSTDTQYF
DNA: TGTGCCAGCAGCCAAGAGGCGGGGGGCAGCACAGATACGCAGTATTTT

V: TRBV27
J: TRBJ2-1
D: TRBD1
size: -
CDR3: CASRYPGGNEQFF
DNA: TGTGCCAGCAGATATCCAGGGGGCAATGAGCAGTTCTTC

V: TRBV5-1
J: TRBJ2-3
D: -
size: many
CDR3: CASSLAIRSTDTQYF
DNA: TGCGCCAGCAGCTTGGCCATCAGGAGCACAGATACGCAGTATTTT

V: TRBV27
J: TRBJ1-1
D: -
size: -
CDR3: CASSPPELIDRNTEAFF
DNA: TGTGCCAGCAGTCCCCCCGAACTTATTGATCGGAACACTGAAGCTTTCTTT

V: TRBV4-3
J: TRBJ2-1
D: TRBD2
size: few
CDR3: CASSQDEGRGVDEQFF
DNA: TGCGCCAGCAGCCAAGATGAGGGTCGGGGGGTCGATGAGCAGTTCTTC

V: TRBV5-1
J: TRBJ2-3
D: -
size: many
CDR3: CASSLNLSSDTSTDTQYF
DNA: TGCGCCAGCAGCTTGAACCTGTCTAGCGATACTAGCACAGATACGCAGTATTTT

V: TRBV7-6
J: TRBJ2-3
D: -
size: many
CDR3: CASSGTADTQYF
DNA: TGTGCCAGCAGCGGGACCGCAGATACGCAGTATTTT

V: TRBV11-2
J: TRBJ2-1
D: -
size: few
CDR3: CASSFLAGDSYNEQFF
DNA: TGTGCCAGCAGCTTCCTTGCGGGCGACTCCTACAATGAGCAGTTCTTC

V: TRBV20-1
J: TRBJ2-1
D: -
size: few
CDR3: CSALGNNEQFF
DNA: TGCAGTGCCCTTGGGAACAATGAGCAGTTCTTC

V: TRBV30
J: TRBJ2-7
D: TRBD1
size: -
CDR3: CAWIFSPTGATYEQYF
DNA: TGTGCCTGGATATTCTCCCCAACAGGGGCAACCTACGAGCAGTACTTC

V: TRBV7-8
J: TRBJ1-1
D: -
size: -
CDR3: CASRKGTGINTEAFF
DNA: TGTGCCAGCAGGAAAGGTACAGGGATCAACACTGAAGCTTTCTTT

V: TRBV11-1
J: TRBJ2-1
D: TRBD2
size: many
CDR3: CASRNDGLAGGPGYNEQFF
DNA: TGTGCCAGCAGGAACGACGGACTAGCGGGGGGGCCCGGTTACAATGAGCAGTTCTTC

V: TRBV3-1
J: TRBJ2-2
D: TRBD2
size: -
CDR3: CASSQVGPTSGGNEGTGELFF
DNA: TGTGCCAGCAGCCAAGTCGGGCCGACTAGCGGGGGAAATGAGGGAACCGGGGAGCTGTTTTTT

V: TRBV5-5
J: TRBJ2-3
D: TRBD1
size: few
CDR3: CASSLDGTGRYTDTQYF
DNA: TGTGCCAGCAGCTTGGACGGGACAGGGAGGTATACAGATACGCAGTATTTT

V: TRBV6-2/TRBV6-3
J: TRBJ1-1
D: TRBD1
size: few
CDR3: CASRPTWDRSLWTEAFF
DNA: TGTGCCAGCAGACCCACTTGGGACAGGTCGTTGTGGACTGAAGCTTTCTTT

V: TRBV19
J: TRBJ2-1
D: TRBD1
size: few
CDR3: CASSWGQGGSYNEQFF
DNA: TGTGCCAGTAGTTGGGGACAGGGCGGCTCCTACAATGAGCAGTTCTTC

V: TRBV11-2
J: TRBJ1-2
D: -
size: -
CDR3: CASSVGGRSYGYTF
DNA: TGTGCCAGCAGCGTAGGTGGACGGAGCTATGGCTACACCTTC

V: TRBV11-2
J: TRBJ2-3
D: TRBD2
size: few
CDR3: CASSLVSGASGRDFGDTQYF
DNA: TGTGCCAGCAGCTTAGTATCGGGTGCTAGCGGGAGGGATTTTGGAGATACGCAGTATTTT

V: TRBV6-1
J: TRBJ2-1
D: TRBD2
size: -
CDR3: CASGPSGAYNEQFF
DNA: TGTGCCAGCGGTCCGAGCGGGGCTTACAATGAGCAGTTCTTC

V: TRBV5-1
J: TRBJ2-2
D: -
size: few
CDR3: CAIRGDAGELFF
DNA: TGCGCAATACGAGGGGATGCCGGGGAGCTGTTTTTT

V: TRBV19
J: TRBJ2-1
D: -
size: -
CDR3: CASSMVTEGNEQFF
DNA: TGTGCCAGTAGTATGGTTACAGAAGGCAATGAGCAGTTCTTC

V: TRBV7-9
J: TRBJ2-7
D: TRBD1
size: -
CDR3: CASSPRQGQGGSYEQYF
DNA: TGTGCCAGCAGCCCACGACAGGGACAGGGGGGCTCCTACGAGCAGTACTTC

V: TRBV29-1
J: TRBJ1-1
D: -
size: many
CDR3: CSAKRENTEAFF
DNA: TGCAGCGCGAAAAGAGAGAACACTGAAGCTTTCTTT

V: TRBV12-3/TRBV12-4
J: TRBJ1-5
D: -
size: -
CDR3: CASSLGGAQPQHF
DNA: TGTGCCAGCAGTTTGGGAGGGGCTCAGCCCCAGCATTTT

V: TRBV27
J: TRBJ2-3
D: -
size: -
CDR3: CASSFLTEAQYF
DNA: TGTGCCAGCAGTTTCCTAACGGAAGCGCAGTATTTT

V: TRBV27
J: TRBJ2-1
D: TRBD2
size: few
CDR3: CASTSGSEVNEQFF
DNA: TGTGCCAGCACGAGCGGGAGCGAGGTCAATGAGCAGTTCTTC

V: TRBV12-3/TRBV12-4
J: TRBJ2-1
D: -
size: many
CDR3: CASSWAGEGNEQFF
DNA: TGTGCCAGCAGTTGGGCCGGGGAAGGCAATGAGCAGTTCTTC

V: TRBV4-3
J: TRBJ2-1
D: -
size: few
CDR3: CASSPRDFHNEQFF
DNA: TGCGCCAGCAGCCCCCGGGACTTCCACAATGAGCAGTTCTTC

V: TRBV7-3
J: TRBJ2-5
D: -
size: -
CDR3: CASSSGIMETQYF
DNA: TGTGCCAGCAGCTCAGGGATTATGGAGACCCAGTACTTC

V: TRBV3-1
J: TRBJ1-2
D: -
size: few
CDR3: CASSPRQNNYGYTF
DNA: TGTGCCAGCAGCCCCCGGCAGAATAACTATGGCTACACCTTC

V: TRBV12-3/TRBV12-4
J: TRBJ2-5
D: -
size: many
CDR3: CASSFAETQYF
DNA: TGTGCCAGCAGTTTCGCTGAGACCCAGTACTTC

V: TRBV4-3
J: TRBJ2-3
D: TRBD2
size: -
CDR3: CASSQDRGELTDTQYF
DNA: TGCGCCAGCAGCCAAGACCGGGGGGAGTTGACAGATACGCAGTATTTT

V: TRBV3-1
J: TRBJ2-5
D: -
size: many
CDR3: CASSQGNQETQYF
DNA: TGTGCCAGCAGCCAAGGAAACCAAGAGACCCAGTACTTC

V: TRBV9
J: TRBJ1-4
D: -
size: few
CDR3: CASSVGNGFGEKLFF
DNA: TGTGCCAGCAGCGTCGGTAATGGGTTCGGCGAAAAACTGTTTTTT